This note documents a single T cell receptor beta chain sequence. The repertoire was sequenced with immunoSEQ multiplex PCR; TCRdb's copy has only in-frame clones and lacks some. Of 150,000 to 200,000 clones listed, approximately 92% were seen once; the top ten hold 1.4%. These data come from a study of control samples from healthy donors and cancer patients. This CDR3 is built from 16 residues. Germline CDR1 is MRHNA and CDR2 is SNTAGT. Unmatched junction bases numbered 3, after V lost 5 bases and J lost 0 bases. The chain links TRBV6-4 to TRBJ2-2; the match to TRBD1 covers 10 bases. The source of this sequence is a man younger than 45 in good health. The sequenced sample consisted of blood. This CDR3 is CASSKGQGANTGELFF. The CDR3 coding sequence is TGTGCCAGCAGTAAAGGACAGGGGGCGAACACCGGGGAGCTGTTTTTT.